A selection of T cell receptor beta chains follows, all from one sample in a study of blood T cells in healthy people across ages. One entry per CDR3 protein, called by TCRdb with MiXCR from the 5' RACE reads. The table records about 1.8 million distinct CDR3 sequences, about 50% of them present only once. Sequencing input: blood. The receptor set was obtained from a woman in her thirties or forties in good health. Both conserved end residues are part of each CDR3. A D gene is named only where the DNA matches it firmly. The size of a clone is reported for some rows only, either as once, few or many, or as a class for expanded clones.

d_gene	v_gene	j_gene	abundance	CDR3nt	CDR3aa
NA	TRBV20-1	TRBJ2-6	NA	TGCAGTGCTAAAGCCAGTCACTCTGGGGCCAACGTCCTGACTTTC	CSAKASHSGANVLTF
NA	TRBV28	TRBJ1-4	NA	TGTGCCAGCGTTCAAGGGACTAATGAAAAACTGTTTTTT	CASVQGTNEKLFF
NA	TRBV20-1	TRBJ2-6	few	TGCAGTGCGCCAGTCTGGCACGGTACTGGGGCCAACGTCCTGACTTTC	CSAPVWHGTGANVLTF
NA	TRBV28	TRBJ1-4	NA	TGTGCCAGCAGTTTATATCTCCTGGCAACTAATGAAAAACTGTTTTTT	CASSLYLLATNEKLFF
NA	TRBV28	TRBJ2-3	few	TGTGCCAGCAGTCTCCCGAATACGCAGTATTTT	CASSLPNTQYF
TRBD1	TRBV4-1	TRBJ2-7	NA	TGCGCCAGCAGCCAAGAGTCCGGGACAGGGATGTACGAGCAGTACTTC	CASSQESGTGMYEQYF
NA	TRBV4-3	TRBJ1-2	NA	TGCGCCAGCAGCCAAGTGCCCCCCTACCAGGGGAACTATGGCTACACCTTC	CASSQVPPYQGNYGYTF
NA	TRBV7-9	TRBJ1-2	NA	TGTGCCAGCAGCTTAATGGGACTCGAGGGCTACACCTTC	CASSLMGLEGYTF
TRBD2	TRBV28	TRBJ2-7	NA	TGTGCCAGCATGAGTCCTAGCGGGGGGGACTACGAGCAGTACTTC	CASMSPSGGDYEQYF
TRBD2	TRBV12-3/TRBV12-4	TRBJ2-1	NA	TGTGCCAGCAGCCCAGCGGGGGGGCCGCTTAATGAGCAGTTCTTC	CASSPAGGPLNEQFF
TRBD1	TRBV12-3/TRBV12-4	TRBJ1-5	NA	TGTGCCAGCAGTTTTAGGACAGGGGACGTTCAGCCCCAGCATTTT	CASSFRTGDVQPQHF
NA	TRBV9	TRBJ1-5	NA	TGTGCCAGCAGCCCACTCGGGAGCGATAATCAGCCCCAGCATTTT	CASSPLGSDNQPQHF
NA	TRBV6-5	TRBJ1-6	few	TGTGCCAGCAGGCTAGGGGATAATTCACCCCTCCACTTT	CASRLGDNSPLHF
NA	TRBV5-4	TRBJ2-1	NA	TGTGCCAGCCACCAACCGGCTGGGAAGGGAGAGACCCAGTTCTTC	CASHQPAGKGETQFF
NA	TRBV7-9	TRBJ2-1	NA	TGTGCCAGCAGCTTATACGGCCCCTACAATGAGCAGTTCTTC	CASSLYGPYNEQFF
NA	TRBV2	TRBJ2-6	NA	TGTGCCAGCAGTGAAACGAATGGGCTTCCTGGGGCCAACGTCCTGACTTTC	CASSETNGLPGANVLTF
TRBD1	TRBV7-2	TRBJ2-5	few	TGTGCCAGCAGCTTAGGAAGGGGGCAAGGACAAGAGACCCAGTACTTC	CASSLGRGQGQETQYF
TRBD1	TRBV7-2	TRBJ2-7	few	TGTGCCAGCAGCTTAGCGCGGGACAGGGGGCGAAACGAGCAGTACTTC	CASSLARDRGRNEQYF
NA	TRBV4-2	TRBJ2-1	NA	TGTGCCAGCAGCCAAACTGATAGAAGTGCTGAGCAGTTCTTC	CASSQTDRSAEQFF
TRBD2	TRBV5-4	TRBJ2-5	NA	TGTGCCAGCAGCTTTTGGGCTAGCGGAGAGACCCAGTACTTC	CASSFWASGETQYF
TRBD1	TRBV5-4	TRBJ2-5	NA	TGTGCCAGCAGCCCCCCGGACAGGGTTAGGTCGTACTTC	CASSPPDRVRSYF
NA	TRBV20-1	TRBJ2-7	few	TGCAGTGCTAGAGATCGGGTCAGCCGCTACGAGCAGTACTTC	CSARDRVSRYEQYF
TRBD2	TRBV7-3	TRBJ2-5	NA	TGTGCCAGCAGCTTAGCGGGGGAGAATGAGACCCAGTACTTC	CASSLAGENETQYF
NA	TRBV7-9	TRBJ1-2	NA	TGTGCCAGCAGCGTAGGGCAGGTTGATGGCTACACCTTC	CASSVGQVDGYTF
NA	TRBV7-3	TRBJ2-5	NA	TGTGCCAGCAGCCCAAATCAAGAAGAGACCCAGTACTTC	CASSPNQEETQYF
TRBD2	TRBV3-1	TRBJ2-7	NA	TGTGCCAGCAGCCAGAGCGGGGGGCGAGGCAATGAGCAGTACTTC	CASSQSGGRGNEQYF
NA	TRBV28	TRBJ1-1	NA	TGTGCCAGCAGTCCCACCCTTGGGGGACCCCACACTGAAGCTTTCTTT	CASSPTLGGPHTEAFF
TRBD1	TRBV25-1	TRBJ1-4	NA	TGTGCCAGCAGTGAGGACAGGTTTAATGAAAAACTGTTTTTT	CASSEDRFNEKLFF
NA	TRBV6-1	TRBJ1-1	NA	TGTGTGCGAGGGCAGGGTTGGACTGAAGCTTTCTTT	CVRGQGWTEAFF
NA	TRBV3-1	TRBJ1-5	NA	TGTGCCAGCAGCCAAGGGGGGGACGTTCAGCCCCAGCATTTT	CASSQGGDVQPQHF
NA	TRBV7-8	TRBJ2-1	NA	TGTGCCAGCACCCTAATGAATGAGCAGTTCTTC	CASTLMNEQFF
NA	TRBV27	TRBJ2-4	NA	TGTGCCAGCAGTCCCCGACAGGGAGGCGGGCAGTACTTC	CASSPRQGGGQYF
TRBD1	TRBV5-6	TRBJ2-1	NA	TGTGCCAGCAGATCCCGGGACAGGGGGCTGAGTGAGCAGTTCTTC	CASRSRDRGLSEQFF
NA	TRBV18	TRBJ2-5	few	TGTGCCAGCTCACCACCTTCCGTGATCGGGGAGACCCAGTACTTC	CASSPPSVIGETQYF
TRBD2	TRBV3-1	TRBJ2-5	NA	TGTGCCAGCAGCCAAGGCGTGGGTAGCGGGGGGTTACAAGAGACCCAGTACTTC	CASSQGVGSGGLQETQYF
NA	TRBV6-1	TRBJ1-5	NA	TGTGCCAGCTCACTCAGCCGGGTTGACAATCAGCCCCAGCATTTT	CASSLSRVDNQPQHF
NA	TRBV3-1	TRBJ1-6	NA	TGTGCCAGCAGCCAAGGTGGCAGGGTCAAGTCACCCCTCCACTTT	CASSQGGRVKSPLHF
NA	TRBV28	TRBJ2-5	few	TGTGCCAGCAGTTTTCCTCTCGGGACTGAGTACCAAGAGACCCAGTACTTC	CASSFPLGTEYQETQYF
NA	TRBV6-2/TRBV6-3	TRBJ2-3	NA	TGTGCCAGCAGGGAAATAGGGCGGGGGCTACGCACGGATACGCAGTATTTT	CASREIGRGLRTDTQYF
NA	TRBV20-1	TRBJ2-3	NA	TGCAGTGCTATTAGGCCGATGGGAGTGGCAGATACGCAGTATTTT	CSAIRPMGVADTQYF
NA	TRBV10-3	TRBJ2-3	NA	TGTGCCATCAGCGCCGGGAGGGGACAGGGCACAGATACGCAGTATTTT	CAISAGRGQGTDTQYF